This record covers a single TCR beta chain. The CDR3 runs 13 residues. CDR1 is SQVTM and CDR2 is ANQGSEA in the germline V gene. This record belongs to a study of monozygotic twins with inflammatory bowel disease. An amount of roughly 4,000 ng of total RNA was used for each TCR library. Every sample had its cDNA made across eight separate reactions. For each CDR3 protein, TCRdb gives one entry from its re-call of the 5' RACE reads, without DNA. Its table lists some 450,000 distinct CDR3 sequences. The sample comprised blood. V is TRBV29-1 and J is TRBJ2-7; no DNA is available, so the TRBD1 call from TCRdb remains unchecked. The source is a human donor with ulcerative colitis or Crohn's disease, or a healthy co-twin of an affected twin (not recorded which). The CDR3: CSVETGVPYEQYF.